This T cell receptor beta chain came from a study of regulatory T cells in long-lasting Graves disease. As to time point: newly diagnosed GD, antithyroid drugs for less than 3 months. The authors made the TCR library using RNA they extracted from PBMCs. EDTA tubes received about 9.6 milliliters of drawn peripheral blood. CDR1 and CDR2 from the germline V gene are LNHDA and SQIVND (reference sequence). This CDR3 has 13 amino acids. V was trimmed by 10 bases and J by 1 base, leaving 11 bases between them. Through Arm-PCR of CDR3 regions and iRepertoire HTBI primers, TCR beta libraries were built. TCRdb fed the multiplex PCR reads into MiXCR, producing one record per CDR3 protein. The table lists roughly 560,000 distinct CDR3 sequences, around 16% of them singletons, with more than 20% in the top ten. This clonotype has only a few counts. In addition, the sample was reused for a study of T cells in Graves' hyperthyroidism and ophthalmopathy.

This sequence joins TRBV19 and TRBJ1-5; tentative D call: TRBD1 (6 bases). This sequence originates from a woman aged 40 to 65 with Graves disease. The specimen was peripheral blood mononuclear cells (PBMCs), collected at new diagnosis, from a patient treated with antithyroid drugs. CDR3 region: CATGGQSNQPQHF. The CDR3, as DNA: TGTGCCACTGGGGGCCAGAGCAATCAGCCCCAGCATTTT.